This T cell receptor (beta chain) was sequenced for a study of T-cell memory formation after mild COVID-19. Germline CDR1 reads SEHNR; CDR2 reads FQNEAQ (reference sequence). The CDR3 has 13 residues. Trimming took 4 bases from V and 9 from J, leaving 14 bases between them. In TCRdb, the 5' RACE reads were re-called with MiXCR into one record per CDR3 protein. The sample has around 300,000 distinct CDR3 sequences; 10% to 15% are singletons. What was sequenced was PBMCs or a T cell subset sorted from them (not recorded which). The sequence was obtained from a man between 18 and 35 years old who had mild COVID-19 (a few samples of this study predate the infection). Cell type and time point are not known. This chain uses TRBV7-9 with TRBJ2-3; no clear D. The CDR3, as DNA: TGTGCCAGCAGCTCATGGTTAAACAGCACGCAGTATTTT. It codes for CASSSWLNSTQYF.